The source of this TCR beta chain is a study of T cell responses to AZD1222 COVID-19 vaccine. The germline V gene has CDR1 MDHEN and CDR2 SYDVKM. The CDR3 contains 15 residues. V was clipped by 3 bases and J by 0 bases, with 9 bases between them. Assay: immunoSEQ multiplex PCR; the TCRdb copy retains only in-frame clones and omits some. The sample has some 110,000 clones; more than 75% are singletons. This sequence joins TRBV28 and TRBJ1-5, with D possibly matching TRBD1 (5 bases). Source: peripheral blood, taken on day 0 of AZD1222 vaccination. This TCR derives from an adult in good health. The CDR3 region has the DNA TGTGCCAGCAGTTTGAGGGGTCATAGCAATCAGCCCCAGCATTTT. Residues: CASSLRGHSNQPQHF.